These 10 T cell receptor beta chains originate from one sample sequenced in a study of blood T cell repertoires in COVID-19. Libraries were prepared by immunoSEQ multiplex PCR; TCRdb keeps only in-frame clonotypes and omits some of them. The sample holds 110,000 or so clones, 84% seen once. The specimen sequenced was peripheral blood. The receptors originated from a woman between 50 and 59 years old with acute or convalescent COVID-19.

This chain uses TRBV18 with TRBJ2-3; TRBD2 matches at 7 bases. This CDR3 comprises 15 residues. The germline gives CDR1 KGHSH, CDR2 LQKENI. V trimming: 1 base; J trimming: 10 bases; junction bases outside the gene matches: 11. The CDR3 protein is CASSPQRTRELAQYF. Here the CDR3 DNA reads TGTGCCAGCTCACCACAGAGGACTAGAGAGTTAGCGCAGTATTTT.

V usage is TRBV5-1 and J usage is TRBJ2-3; 7 bases fit TRBD2. CDR1 is SGHRS and CDR2 is YFSETQ in the germline V gene. The CDR3 has 14 residues. V gave up 7 bases and J gave up 0 bases; unmatched junction bases: 5. The CDR3 bases are TGCGCCAGCTATGACGGGGGGAGCACAGATACGCAGTATTTT. It specifies CASYDGGSTDTQYF.

The chain couples TRBV18 to TRBJ1-1, with D unclear. Trimming removed 1 base from V and 3 bases from J, with 12 bases in between. The CDR3 contains 15 residues. Germline-derived CDR1 and CDR2 are KGHSH and LQKENI. CDR3 loop: CASSPLGGGYTEAFF. CDR3 nucleotide sequence: TGTGCCAGCTCACCACTGGGCGGCGGGTACACTGAAGCTTTCTTT.

This chain links TRBV6-5 with TRBJ1-2, with TRBD1 matching over 8 bases. The trim removed 7 bases at V and 8 bases at J, leaving 6 bases unmatched. Germline CDR1 and CDR2: MNHEY and SVGAGI. The CDR3 length is 12 residues. CDR3 nucleotide sequence: TGTGCCAGCACCAGGACAGGGAGCGGCTACACCTTC. Protein sequence: CASTRTGSGYTF.

The V and J genes are TRBV10-1 and TRBJ2-3, with TRBD2 matching 9 bases. With V trimmed by 2 bases and J by 0 bases, 3 bases remained unmatched. In germline, CDR1 is WNHNN, CDR2 SYGVQD (reference sequence). This CDR3 region has 16 residues. The CDR3 DNA reads as TGCGCCAGCAGTGAGGCGGGGGGGCCTAGCACAGATACGCAGTATTTT. It yields the protein CASSEAGGPSTDTQYF.

This clone was seen only once. The rearrangement joins TRBV28 to TRBJ1-2; tentatively, D is TRBD1 (5 bases). This CDR3 contains 14 residues. V was pared by 6 bases and J by 4 bases, with 15 bases between. Germline CDR1 and CDR2: MDHEN and SYDVKM. CDR3 residues: CASRTPGLRYGYTF. In DNA form, the CDR3 reads TGTGCCAGCAGGACCCCGGGACTTCGCTATGGCTACACCTTC.

This clone was observed once. The genes are TRBV5-1 and TRBJ2-3, with 11 bases that match TRBD2. Looked up from germline, CDR1 is SGHRS and CDR2 is YFSETQ. Losses at the gene ends were 2 bases for V and 0 bases for J; bases not matched to a gene: 14. There are 20 residues in the CDR3. DNA for the CDR3: TGCGCCAGCAGCTTAGGGCTCGTGATAGCGGGGGGGCAAAGCACAGATACGCAGTATTTT. Amino acids: CASSLGLVIAGGQSTDTQYF.

The chain's CDR3 is CASSPDRDRGYTF. The CDR3 bases are TGTGCCAGCAGCCCAGACAGGGATCGCGGCTACACCTTC. The chain employs TRBV6-6 and TRBJ1-2; 7 bases line up with TRBD1. Trimming removed 6 bases from V and 8 bases from J; junction bases left unmatched: 9. The CDR3 extends over 13 amino acids. Germline CDR1 reads MNHNY; CDR2 reads SVGAGI (reference sequence).

V gene TRBV4-1 combines with J gene TRBJ1-1; D is unclear. There are 15 residues in the CDR3. V was trimmed by 5 bases and J by 3 bases, leaving 16 bases between them. Germline CDR1 and CDR2: MGHRA and YSYEKL. The CDR3 sequence is CASSAGPLMDTEAFF. DNA for the CDR3: TGCGCCAGCAGCGCGGGCCCGCTTATGGACACTGAAGCTTTCTTT.

CDR3 loop: CASSPDRVWHNEQFF. In nucleotides, the CDR3 is TGTGCCAGCAGCCCCGACAGGGTTTGGCACAATGAGCAGTTCTTC. The chain couples TRBV7-9 to TRBJ2-1, with TRBD1 matching 7 bases. CDR3 length equals 15 residues. Germline V gene lookup returns CDR1 SEHNR and CDR2 FQNEAQ (reference sequence). Germline trimming cut 5 bases from V and 5 bases from J; bases unmatched to any gene: 9.